In this sample, the clone carrying this TCR beta chain turned up once. V was trimmed by 10 bases and J by 4 bases, leaving 19 bases between them. Germline values: CDR1 ENHRY, CDR2 SYGVKD. The CDR3 loop spans 14 amino acids. These data belong to a study of blood T cell repertoires in COVID-19. Looking at the study overall: Both acute and convalescent COVID-19 samples were obtained from the United States, Italy and Spain.

Per the authors' pipeline: Estimation of nucleated cell counts was performed using reference gene primer amplification. This table comes from immunoSEQ multiplex PCR, and its TCRdb copy is limited to in-frame clones, with some not included. The V and J calls and clone size come from that table; D and trimming were worked out from the DNA. The table includes 400,000 or so clones, around 91% detected once. Enrolled during active infection, Seattle patients were then followed longitudinally. The gene calls are TRBV10-3 and TRBJ1-1, with D possibly matching TRBD1 (6 bases). The sequenced sample consisted of peripheral blood. This clonotype was obtained from a woman aged 40 to 49 with COVID-19, enrolled during active disease. Written as DNA, the CDR3 is TGTGCCACCAGGCCAATGGACAGCCTCACTGAAGCTTTCTTT. It specifies CATRPMDSLTEAFF.